This T cell receptor beta chain comes out of a study of cytomegalovirus exposure and HLA in healthy donors. Findings and limits, study-wide: Researchers had no immune exposure information except CMV serostatus available. Trimming of TCR beta V- and J-genes showed a link, identified in a later analysis, to a missense DCLRE1C variant. Associated with HLA alleles at 0.05 false discovery rate in a later analysis were 17,000 or so TCR beta sequences. An assumption of roughly uniform sequencing depth across donors underlay the presence/absence analyses.

Points on this clone: As yet, its antigen is unknown.

Germline assignment: CDR1 SGHTA and CDR2 FQGNSA. The CDR3 totals 13 residues. Trimming took 5 bases from V and 9 from J; bases not matched to a gene: 9. PCR amplification relied on 60 Vbeta primers (plus 13 Jbeta primers). Only in-frame clones appear in the TCRdb table, and some are missing; sequencing was by immunoSEQ multiplex PCR. The sample carries approximately 69,000 clones, around 74% recorded once. This clonotype originated in a young woman in good health and CMV-seropositive. The J gene is TRBJ1-2, the V gene TRBV7-2, with 7 bases matching TRBD1. Sample: PBMCs. DNA of the CDR3: TGTGCCAGCAGCGAGGGGGCAGCTAGGAGCTACACCTTC. Translation gives CASSEGAARSYTF.